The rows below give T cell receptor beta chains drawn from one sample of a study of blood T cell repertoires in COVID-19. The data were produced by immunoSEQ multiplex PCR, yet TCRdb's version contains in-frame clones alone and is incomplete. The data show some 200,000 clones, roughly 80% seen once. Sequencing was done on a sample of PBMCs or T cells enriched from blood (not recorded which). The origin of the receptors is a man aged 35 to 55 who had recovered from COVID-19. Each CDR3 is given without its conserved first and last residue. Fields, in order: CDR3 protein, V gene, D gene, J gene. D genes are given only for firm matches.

CDR3: ASRALTSYTEAF; V: TRBV28; D: NA; J: TRBJ1-1
CDR3: ASSFTGTAGNTIY; V: TRBV27; D: TRBD1; J: TRBJ1-3
CDR3: ASSPTGDNGYT; V: TRBV7-3; D: TRBD1; J: TRBJ1-2
CDR3: ASSRGTAPTDTQY; V: TRBV14; D: NA; J: TRBJ2-3
CDR3: ASRTGGPSYEQY; V: TRBV19; D: TRBD1; J: TRBJ2-7
CDR3: ASSPGTSGGSIRYNEQF; V: TRBV6-2/TRBV6-3; D: TRBD2; J: TRBJ2-1
CDR3: ASLRPPGTGGQETQY; V: TRBV2; D: TRBD1; J: TRBJ2-5
CDR3: ASSVSGLQETQY; V: TRBV9; D: NA; J: TRBJ2-5
CDR3: ASSQDLSQPQH; V: TRBV4-3; D: NA; J: TRBJ1-5
CDR3: ASSVVADRRVDGYT; V: TRBV9; D: NA; J: TRBJ1-2
CDR3: ATYTRGGAENEQF; V: TRBV24-1; D: NA; J: TRBJ2-1
CDR3: ASSQDRDRSLSGNTIY; V: TRBV14; D: TRBD1; J: TRBJ1-3
CDR3: ASSRTGELGQPQH; V: TRBV7-9; D: TRBD1; J: TRBJ1-5
CDR3: ASSDRRTGKDTGELF; V: TRBV5-1; D: TRBD1; J: TRBJ2-2
CDR3: ATSSPGLQTGNTIY; V: TRBV15; D: NA; J: TRBJ1-3
CDR3: ASSSSAGARLSEAF; V: TRBV28; D: NA; J: TRBJ1-1
CDR3: ASSADGTGDLGYGYT; V: TRBV25-1; D: TRBD1; J: TRBJ1-2
CDR3: ASSATGNYGYT; V: TRBV6-4; D: TRBD1; J: TRBJ1-2
CDR3: ASSPGGSRDHEQY; V: TRBV7-3; D: TRBD2; J: TRBJ2-7
CDR3: ASRDQDSPHNEQF; V: TRBV6-5; D: NA; J: TRBJ2-1
CDR3: ASSDGLAGKGTYNEQF; V: TRBV6-2/TRBV6-3; D: TRBD2; J: TRBJ2-1
CDR3: ASSFPVRGGTYEQY; V: TRBV27; D: NA; J: TRBJ2-7
CDR3: ASSQSQYGYT; V: TRBV3-1/TRBV3-2; D: NA; J: TRBJ1-2
CDR3: ASSSSSYGYT; V: TRBV7-9; D: NA; J: TRBJ1-2
CDR3: SVDNRGSNTEAF; V: TRBV29-1; D: TRBD1; J: TRBJ1-1
CDR3: ASSQDASGYTDTQY; V: TRBV4-3; D: TRBD2; J: TRBJ2-3
CDR3: ASSTSGGNTEAF; V: TRBV7-3; D: NA; J: TRBJ1-1
CDR3: ASSLPGQAEAF; V: TRBV18; D: TRBD1; J: TRBJ1-1
CDR3: ASSQGVAIQETQY; V: TRBV3-1/TRBV3-2; D: NA; J: TRBJ2-5
CDR3: ASSLEGRDPNGYT; V: TRBV5-1; D: NA; J: TRBJ1-2
CDR3: ASSWTGQFANTGELF; V: TRBV6-2/TRBV6-3; D: NA; J: TRBJ2-2
CDR3: ASSSPGGPNTEAF; V: TRBV28; D: NA; J: TRBJ1-1
CDR3: SVVMNRETQY; V: TRBV29-1; D: NA; J: TRBJ2-5
CDR3: ASSLGTGVGNQPQH; V: TRBV7-6; D: TRBD1; J: TRBJ1-5
CDR3: ASKEDNSYNEQF; V: TRBV5-1; D: NA; J: TRBJ2-1
CDR3: ASSQDPGAGFLEQF; V: TRBV4-3; D: TRBD2; J: TRBJ2-1
CDR3: SASDRTATGELF; V: TRBV20-1; D: NA; J: TRBJ2-2
CDR3: ASSQVRASNQPQH; V: TRBV4-3; D: NA; J: TRBJ1-5
CDR3: ASSPQETQY; V: TRBV6-5; D: NA; J: TRBJ2-5
CDR3: ASRFQEEAF; V: TRBV28; D: NA; J: TRBJ1-1
CDR3: ASSYGQSSGNTIY; V: TRBV6-2/TRBV6-3; D: NA; J: TRBJ1-3
CDR3: ASSTGPGQVTYMNEKLF; V: TRBV9; D: TRBD1; J: TRBJ1-4
CDR3: ASSLVGAMNTEAF; V: TRBV5-1; D: NA; J: TRBJ1-1
CDR3: ASSWEQGARRTEAF; V: TRBV5-1; D: TRBD1; J: TRBJ1-1
CDR3: ASSPPGQDTQY; V: TRBV18; D: NA; J: TRBJ2-3
CDR3: ASSRAGGSGNTIY; V: TRBV5-4; D: TRBD1; J: TRBJ1-3
CDR3: ASSERLGGEQF; V: TRBV25-1; D: TRBD2; J: TRBJ2-1
CDR3: ASSQGGQPNQPQH; V: TRBV3-1/TRBV3-2; D: TRBD1; J: TRBJ1-5
CDR3: ASSYSTGGEYEQY; V: TRBV6-5; D: TRBD1; J: TRBJ2-7
CDR3: ASKEWTNEKLF; V: TRBV19; D: NA; J: TRBJ1-4